These 23 T cell receptor beta chains came from one sample sequenced in a study of shared clonotypes between healthy human individuals. Terminally differentiated effector memory CD45RA+ cells were left out of the naive CD8 fraction, which was CD45RO-negative and positively selected for CCR7. Repertoires were generated with immunoSEQ multiplex PCR, while TCRdb's copy carries only in-frame clones and drops some. Here the sample spans around 610,000 clones, approximately 96% being singletons. Sequenced material: naive CD8+ T cells sorted from blood. These receptor sequences come from a woman aged 25-40 years in good health.

The chain joins TRBV11-2 to TRBJ2-3; TRBD1 or TRBD2 may be the D gene (5 bases each). CDR3 length: 16 residues. Germline CDR1 reads SGHAT; CDR2 reads FQNNGV. The V end was cut by 1 base, the J end by 2 bases, with 13 bases between. Written as DNA, the CDR3 is TGTGCCAGCAGCTTAGGAGCCGGGACCCCCACAGATACGCAGTATTTT. It specifies CASSLGAGTPTDTQYF.

This chain connects TRBV19 to TRBJ1-5; no clear D gene. CDR1 and CDR2 (germline): LNHDA, SQIVND (reference sequence). The V and J ends lost 3 bases and 7 bases respectively, with 10 bases between them. The CDR3 length is 13 residues. The CDR3 region has the DNA TGTGCCAGTAGTATTGTTCTAGGCCAGCCCCAGCATTTT. Translating it yields CASSIVLGQPQHF. The full variable domain, with the rest looked up from reference TRBV19 and TRBJ1-5, is DGGITQSPKYLFRKEGQNVTLSCEQNLNHDAMYWYRQDPGQGLRLIYYSQIVNDFQKGDIAEGYSVSREKKESFPLTVTSAQKNPTAFYLCASSIVLGQPQHFGDGTRLSIL.

V usage is TRBV28 and J usage is TRBJ2-6, with D hard to call. The CDR3 consists of 14 residues. Germline V lookup: CDR1 MDHEN, CDR2 SYDVKM. The V and J ends lost 6 bases and 0 bases respectively, with 6 bases between them. The CDR3 bases are TGTGCCAGCAGGAACAACTCTGGGGCCAACGTCCTGACTTTC. Translated: CASRNNSGANVLTF.

The chain combines TRBV7-9 with TRBJ2-3; tentatively, D is TRBD2 (5 bases). Trimming removed 5 bases at V and 0 bases at J, with 12 bases between. Germline V CDR1 and CDR2: SEHNR, FQNEAQ (reference sequence). The CDR3 length is 15 residues. This chain's CDR3 is CASSPGEGSTDTQYF. CDR3 sequence (DNA): TGTGCCAGCAGCCCCGGTGAGGGTAGCACAGATACGCAGTATTTT.

The rearrangement uses TRBV4-1 and TRBJ1-2; 7 bases line up with TRBD1. Germline lookup yields CDR1 MGHRA and CDR2 YSYEKL. Trimming cost V 4 bases and J 8 bases; bases outside gene matches: 16. The length of the CDR3 is 16 residues. The CDR3 DNA is TGCGCCAGCAGCCCCGGGGAAGGACAGGACTCAAAAGGCTACACCTTC. It codes for CASSPGEGQDSKGYTF.

The chain couples TRBV27 to TRBJ2-2; TRBD2 aligns across 8 bases. Trimming removed 6 bases from V and 6 bases from J; junction bases left unmatched: 3. Germline V gives CDR1 MNHEY, CDR2 SMNVEV (reference sequence). The CDR3 totals 13 residues. CDR3 loop: CASRGLGAGELFF. The DNA of the CDR3 is TGTGCCAGCAGGGGACTAGGGGCCGGGGAGCTGTTTTTT.

The CDR3: CASSTDQTGELFF. CDR3 nucleotides: TGTGCCAGCAGTACGGACCAGACCGGGGAGCTGTTTTTT. The rearrangement uses TRBV27 and TRBJ2-2; D call uncertain. Germline V gives CDR1 MNHEY, CDR2 SMNVEV (reference sequence). Trimming cost V 5 bases and J 5 bases, with 9 bases left between them. CDR3 length: 13 amino acids.

The chain carries TRBV28 and TRBJ2-7, with 7 positions matching TRBD2. Germline V lookup: CDR1 MDHEN, CDR2 SYDVKM. The ends lost 2 bases at V and 6 bases at J; junction bases unmatched: 10. CDR3 size: 15 residues. As DNA, the CDR3 is TGTGCCAGCAGTTTACCCGTGGGAGGGCCCTCCGAGCAGTACTTC. This sequence encodes CASSLPVGGPSEQYF.

V usage is TRBV13 and J usage is TRBJ1-4; 10 bases are a match to TRBD1. The V segment lost 5 bases and the J segment 6 bases; nucleotides outside the gene matches: 6. Per the germline V gene, CDR1 is PRHDT and CDR2 is FYEKMQ (reference sequence). The CDR3 loop spans 15 amino acids. In DNA, the CDR3 is TGTGCCAGCAGCGGCGCGACAGGGGGCGATGAAAAACTGTTTTTT. Translated, it gives CASSGATGGDEKLFF.

V gene TRBV2 combines with J gene TRBJ2-7; D uncertain. V lost 0 bases, J lost 3 bases, and 12 bases lay in between. Per the germline V gene, CDR1 is SNHLY and CDR2 is FYNNEI. This CDR3 spans 15 amino acids. The CDR3 DNA sequence: TGTGCCAGCAGTGAAGCTATAGGGTCAAGCTACGAGCAGTACTTC. Protein: CASSEAIGSSYEQYF.

The chain links TRBV11-2 to TRBJ2-7; D perhaps matches TRBD2 (6 bases). The CDR3 is 15 amino acids. Germline V gene lookup returns CDR1 SGHAT and CDR2 FQNNGV. Trimming stripped 0 bases from V and 2 bases from J, with 11 bases between. DNA of the CDR3: TGTGCCAGCAGCTTAGAGTTTGCGGGAACCTACGAGCAGTACTTC. This encodes CASSLEFAGTYEQYF.

The chain has TRBV6-1 and TRBJ2-2; D gene uncertain. Per the germline V gene, CDR1 is MNHNS and CDR2 is SASEGT. Trimming left V 5 bases short and J 3 bases short, with 7 bases between. The CDR3 consists of 13 residues. DNA of the CDR3: TGTGCCAGCAGTCCGACACACACCGGGGAGCTGTTTTTT. Its translation is CASSPTHTGELFF.

The rearrangement links TRBV27 to TRBJ2-7, with D hard to call. Germline lookup yields CDR1 MNHEY and CDR2 SMNVEV (reference sequence). The CDR3 spans 14 residues. V dropped 6 bases and J dropped 0 bases, with 12 bases sitting between them. Here the CDR3 reads CASSIGSPSYEQYF. The CDR3 nucleotides read TGTGCCAGCAGCATCGGCAGCCCCTCCTACGAGCAGTACTTC.

This chain connects TRBV4-2 to TRBJ2-7, with TRBD2 matching 11 bases. Germline V gene sequence: CDR1 LGHNA, CDR2 YNFKEQ. J gave up 2 bases and V 0 bases, and 3 bases lay outside the gene matches. The CDR3 contains 16 residues. CDR3 protein: CASSQEVAGGTYEQYF. The DNA for the CDR3 is TGTGCCAGCAGCCAAGAGGTAGCGGGAGGGACCTACGAGCAGTACTTC.

The chain has TRBV6-5 and TRBJ2-5; TRBD2 aligns across 11 bases. Trimming at V came to 0 bases and at J to 4 bases, leaving 1 base not matched to a gene. The germline CDR1 and CDR2 sequences are MNHEY and SVGAGI. CDR3 length equals 15 residues. The CDR3 loop reads CASSYSGLAGETQYF. The CDR3 bases are TGTGCCAGCAGTTACTCCGGACTAGCGGGAGAGACCCAGTACTTC.

This sequence joins TRBV19 and TRBJ2-1, with 13 bases identical to TRBD2. CDR1 is LNHDA and CDR2 is SQIVND in the germline V gene (reference sequence). The V segment lost 5 bases and the J segment 1 base; nucleotides outside the gene matches: 2. The CDR3 is 16 residues long. CDR3 sequence (DNA): TGTGCCAGTAGTCTGGGACTAGCGGGATCCTACAATGAGCAGTTCTTC. This gives the protein CASSLGLAGSYNEQFF.

DNA of the CDR3: TGCGCCAGCAGCTCTGGGGCTAATGTTGAGCAGTTCTTC. Protein product: CASSSGANVEQFF. The rearrangement links TRBV10-1 to TRBJ2-1; tentatively, D is TRBD1 (5 bases). Germline CDR1 is WNHNN and CDR2 is SYGVQD (reference sequence). Trimming pared 6 bases from V and 9 bases from J, leaving 15 bases between. The CDR3 is 13 residues long.

The rearrangement uses TRBV15 and TRBJ2-2, with 7 bases fitting TRBD2. The CDR3 has 14 amino acids. CDR1 and CDR2 from the germline V gene are LNHNV and YYDKDF (reference sequence). The J segment lost 6 bases and the V segment lost 0 bases, leaving 1 base of the junction unmatched. CDR3 amino acids: CATSRDAGAGELFF. The CDR3 DNA sequence: TGTGCCACCAGCAGAGATGCGGGGGCCGGGGAGCTGTTTTTT.

The rearrangement links TRBV21-1 to TRBJ1-4. TRBV21-1 is deemed a pseudogene. This CDR3 is 16 amino acids long. The CDR3 DNA follows: TGTGCCAGCAGCACCCTTGTCGCGGGACTTGATGAAAAACTGTTTTTT. As protein: CASSTLVAGLDEKLFF.

The chain couples TRBV4-1 to TRBJ1-2, with 7 bases matching TRBD1. Germline CDR1 is MGHRA and CDR2 is YSYEKL. This CDR3 spans 14 amino acids. Trimming took 2 bases from V and 2 from J; bases not matched to a gene: 2. The CDR3 spells CASSQKQGNYGYTF. The CDR3 coding sequence is TGCGCCAGCAGCCAAAAACAGGGGAACTATGGCTACACCTTC.

This chain connects TRBV27 to TRBJ2-7, with D perhaps matching TRBD2 (6 bases). This CDR3 has 14 amino acids. The ends were cut back, 6 bases at V and 3 bases at J, with 15 bases in the middle. Germline values: CDR1 MNHEY, CDR2 SMNVEV (reference sequence). The CDR3 nucleotides are TGTGCCAGCAGCCTAATCGGACTAAACTACGAGCAGTACTTC. It translates to CASSLIGLNYEQYF.

The J gene is TRBJ1-1, the V gene TRBV19; D unresolved. V gave up 7 bases and J gave up 1 base, with 13 bases separating them. Germline assignment: CDR1 LNHDA and CDR2 SQIVND (reference sequence). The CDR3 runs 14 residues. This chain's CDR3 is CASNYVGGNTEAFF. The DNA for the CDR3 is TGTGCCAGTAACTATGTGGGCGGGAACACTGAAGCTTTCTTT.

The V gene is TRBV7-3, the J gene TRBJ2-1; perhaps TRBD2 as D (5 bases). Looked up from germline, CDR1 is SGHTA and CDR2 is FQGTGA. The V end lost 0 bases, the J end lost 7 bases, and 10 bases lay between the germline ends. The CDR3 has 14 amino acids. The CDR3 loop reads CASSLTPSWNEQFF. The CDR3 coding sequence is TGTGCCAGCAGCTTAACGCCTAGCTGGAATGAGCAGTTCTTC.